Presented here are 31 T cell receptor beta chains from one specimen sequenced in a study of CD8 T cells in Susac syndrome. RNA amounts of 0.5 to 1 ug underwent reverse transcription with random hexamers. Using its own MiXCR run on the immunoSEQ multiplex PCR reads, TCRdb lists one record per CDR3 protein. Among roughly 47,000 distinct CDR3 sequences listed, 80% to 95% were seen once. The sample comprised CD8+ T cells from PBMCs. These receptors were taken from a human donor in good health.

The chain is built from TRBV19 and TRBJ2-7; no definite D call. V was clipped by 5 bases and J by 4 bases, with 12 bases between them. Germline V gene lookup returns CDR1 LNHDA and CDR2 SQIVND (reference sequence). The CDR3 consists of 13 residues. CDR3 sequence reads: CASSAGSVYEQYF. In nucleotides, the CDR3 is TGTGCCAGTAGTGCCGGATCCGTGTACGAGCAGTACTTC.

V gene TRBV29-1 combines with J gene TRBJ2-7; TRBD1 might be the D (6 bases). Germline V gives CDR1 SQVTM, CDR2 ANQGSEA. The CDR3 extends over 12 amino acids. V lost 3 bases and J lost 3, with 9 bases in between. Here the CDR3 reads CSVEGRGYEQYF. The CDR3 DNA reads as TGCAGCGTTGAGGGCAGGGGCTACGAGCAGTACTTC.

The DNA for the CDR3 is TGCGCCAGCAGCCAAGTATGGGACACCAATGAGCAGTTCTTC. Its protein is CASSQVWDTNEQFF. The chain couples TRBV4-1 to TRBJ2-1; perhaps TRBD1 as D (6 bases). The V end lost 1 base, the J end lost 6 bases, and 10 bases lay between the germline ends. Germline V CDR1 and CDR2: MGHRA, YSYEKL. This CDR3 region has 14 residues.

This sequence joins TRBV19 and TRBJ2-7; 9 nucleotides line up with TRBD1. This CDR3 contains 24 residues. V shed 11 bases, J shed 5 bases, and the junction held 43 bases outside the gene matches. The germline CDR1 and CDR2 sequences are LNHDA and SQIVND (reference sequence). The CDR3 sequence is CAWSLGLHRGLVVLPRDRAHEQYF. The CDR3 nucleotides are TGTGCCTGGAGCCTGGGGTTACACCGGGGCTTAGTGGTGTTACCCCGGGACAGGGCCCACGAGCAGTACTTC.

V is TRBV14 and J is TRBJ2-1; D is unresolved. Trimming shortened V by 2 bases and J by 6 bases, and 5 bases separated the two germline ends. The CDR3 loop spans 12 amino acids. CDR1 SGHDN and CDR2 FVKESK come from the germline V gene. The CDR3 region is CASSQPTNEQFF. The CDR3 DNA follows: TGTGCCAGCAGCCAACCCACCAATGAGCAGTTCTTC.

The rearrangement joins TRBV27 to TRBJ1-1; TRBD1 matches 7 bases. Looked up from germline, CDR1 is MNHEY and CDR2 is SMNVEV (reference sequence). CDR3 length: 18 amino acids. The V gene end was trimmed by 3 bases and the J gene end by 1 base; junction bases not matched to a gene: 14. CDR3 DNA sequence: TGTGCCAGCAGTTTTCTGGGGGCCAAGGGGGCGGGGAACACTGAAGCTTTCTTT. Translated, it gives CASSFLGAKGAGNTEAFF.

The chain is built from TRBV10-3 and TRBJ2-1, with 10 positions matching TRBD1. V was pared by 2 bases and J by 5 bases, with 6 bases of the junction left unmatched. Germline CDR1 and CDR2: ENHRY and SYGVKD. The CDR3 runs 16 residues. The CDR3 loop reads CAISESRTGGHNEQFF. In DNA form, the CDR3 reads TGTGCCATCAGTGAGAGTCGGACAGGGGGTCACAATGAGCAGTTCTTC.

The chain carries TRBV7-2 and TRBJ2-2, with unresolved D. Trimming removed 4 bases at V and 4 bases at J, with 16 bases between. Germline CDR1 and CDR2: SGHTA and FQGNSA. This CDR3 has 16 residues. The CDR3 spells CASSYVAGSGTGELFF. The CDR3 nucleotides are TGTGCCAGCAGCTACGTGGCAGGATCGGGCACCGGGGAGCTGTTTTTT. The full variable domain, in which reference TRBV7-2 and TRBJ2-2 provide the parts outside the CDR3, is GAGVSQSPSNKVTEKGKDVELRCDPISGHTALYWYRQSLGQGLEFLIYFQGNSAPDKSGLPSDRFSAERTGGSVSTLTIQRTQQEDSAVYLCASSYVAGSGTGELFFGEGSRLTVL.

The chain joins TRBV12-3 or TRBV12-4 to TRBJ2-2; maybe TRBD2 (6 bases). V was trimmed by 2 bases and J by 7 bases, leaving 11 bases between them. This CDR3 region has 14 residues. In DNA, the CDR3 is TGTGCCAGCAGTTTAATTCCGGAGGGCGGGGAGCTGTTTTTT. Its translation is CASSLIPEGGELFF.

V usage is TRBV20-1 and J usage is TRBJ2-7; a possible D gene is TRBD1 (5 bases). CDR1 and CDR2 (germline): DFQATT, SNEGSKA (reference sequence). V shed 4 bases and J shed 6 bases, with 10 bases lying between them. CDR3 length: 11 residues. CDR3 protein: CSAKQETEQYF. The CDR3 DNA reads TGCAGTGCTAAACAGGAGACCGAGCAGTACTTC.

This chain links TRBV9 with TRBJ2-2; D gene uncertain. Per germline, CDR1 SGDLS and CDR2 YYNGEE. The V and J ends lost 4 bases and 7 bases respectively, with 5 bases between them. This CDR3 has 11 amino acids. CDR3 sequence (DNA): TGTGCCAGCAGCTCCCGCGGGGAGCTGTTTTTT. Encoded protein: CASSSRGELFF.

The chain links TRBV29-1 to TRBJ2-3; possibly TRBD2 for D (5 bases). CDR3 size: 16 residues. Germline CDR1 SQVTM, CDR2 ANQGSEA. V dropped 5 bases and J dropped 0 bases, with 18 bases sitting between them. CDR3 loop: CSVLMALRDSTDTQYF. The CDR3 bases are TGCAGCGTTTTGATGGCTTTACGGGATAGCACAGATACGCAGTATTTT.

The V and J genes are TRBV29-1 and TRBJ2-1, with 11 bases that match TRBD2. The CDR3 runs to 15 residues. Germline trimming cut 5 bases from V and 4 bases from J; bases unmatched to any gene: 7. Germline assignment: CDR1 SQVTM and CDR2 ANQGSEA. The CDR3 protein is CSVHGLAGRYNEQFF. The CDR3 DNA reads TGCAGCGTTCATGGACTAGCGGGCCGTTACAATGAGCAGTTCTTC.

This clonotype has just one count. The rearrangement joins TRBV7-9 to TRBJ1-2; 7 bases are a match to TRBD1. Trimming at V came to 5 bases and at J to 3 bases, leaving 9 bases not matched to a gene. From germline, CDR1 is SEHNR and CDR2 FQNEAQ (reference sequence). This CDR3 is 15 amino acids long. The DNA for the CDR3 is TGTGCCAGCAGCCTGGGACAGTCAACTCACTATGGCTACACCTTC. Translated, it gives CASSLGQSTHYGYTF.

The chain combines TRBV30 with TRBJ1-2; no reliable D call. The CDR3 has 16 amino acids. Trimming took 4 bases from V and 5 from J, leaving 23 bases between them. Germline CDR1 reads GTSNPN; CDR2 reads SVGIG (reference sequence). Here the CDR3 DNA reads TGTGCCTGGAACAACGGCGGGTCGGGTCTTCGGTATGGCTACACCTTC. Protein: CAWNNGGSGLRYGYTF.

The chain joins TRBV25-1 to TRBJ2-2; 7 nucleotides line up with TRBD2. The germline gives CDR1 MGHDK, CDR2 SYGVNS. V dropped 4 bases and J dropped 5; count of bases not matched to a gene: 4. This CDR3 contains 14 residues. The CDR3 spells CASSGTSRTGELFF. The DNA of the CDR3 is TGTGCCAGCAGTGGGACTAGTAGGACCGGGGAGCTGTTTTTT.

The genes are TRBV2 and TRBJ2-7; D possibly uses TRBD1 or TRBD2 (6 bases each). The CDR3 covers 15 residues. V was cut by 7 bases and J by 4 bases, with 20 bases left in between. Germline V lookup: CDR1 SNHLY, CDR2 FYNNEI. The CDR3 reads CASIEGGIGEYEQYF. The CDR3 nucleotides are TGTGCCAGCATTGAGGGGGGCATTGGTGAATACGAGCAGTACTTC. Variable domain in full (rest from reference TRBV2 and TRBJ2-7): EPEVTQTPSHQVTQMGQEVILRCVPISNHLYFYWYRQILGQKVEFLVSFYNNEISEKSEIFDDQFSVERPDGSNFTLKIRSTKLEDSAMYFCASIEGGIGEYEQYFGPGTRLTVT.

This rearrangement joins TRBV19 to TRBJ2-2, with D possibly TRBD1 on 5 matching bases. The ends were cut back, 3 bases at V and 2 bases at J, with 16 bases in the middle. The CDR3 has 17 residues. Germline CDR1 reads LNHDA; CDR2 reads SQIVND (reference sequence). Written as DNA, the CDR3 is TGTGCCAGTAGTATTTTGTACAGGCGAGTTAACACCGGGGAGCTGTTTTTT. Translated: CASSILYRRVNTGELFF.

This clonotype came up once. The chain joins TRBV29-1 to TRBJ1-1; D is unclear. The CDR3 loop spans 11 amino acids. Germline loops: CDR1 SQVTM, CDR2 ANQGSEA. CDR3 sequence (DNA): TGCGTGACCTCGCCGGGGACTGAAGCTTTCTTT. This codes for CVTSPGTEAFF.

The chain couples TRBV7-6 to TRBJ1-1; weak D call: TRBD1 (6 bases). V was clipped by 5 bases and J by 6 bases, with 13 bases between them. There are 13 residues in the CDR3. Germline CDR1 and CDR2: SGHVS and FNYEAQ. The CDR3 DNA reads TGTGCCAGCAGCCCCCCGCGACAGGCTGAAGCTTTCTTT. It translates to CASSPPRQAEAFF.

The chain has TRBV20-1 and TRBJ2-7; D perhaps matches TRBD2 (5 bases). The CDR3 runs to 14 residues. V lost 3 bases and J lost 3, with 15 bases in between. Per germline, CDR1 DFQATT and CDR2 SNEGSKA (reference sequence). The CDR3 DNA reads TGCAGTGCTAGTAGCGAGAGTAGGTACTACGAGCAGTACTTC. Residues: CSASSESRYYEQYF.

The chain links TRBV7-2 to TRBJ2-7; TRBD1 agrees at 8 bases. The V and J ends lost 1 base and 4 bases, in that order; junction bases with no gene match: 3. The germline V gene encodes CDR1 SGHTA and CDR2 FQGNSA. The CDR3 has 14 amino acids. The CDR3 DNA reads as TGTGCCAGCAGCTTAGTCAGGGGGCAGTACGAGCAGTACTTC. Amino acid sequence: CASSLVRGQYEQYF.

This clonotype was detected once. This rearrangement joins TRBV20-1 to TRBJ2-2; weak D call: TRBD2 (5 bases). This CDR3 is 16 amino acids long. The V end lost 2 bases, the J end lost 1 base, and 14 bases lay between the germline ends. Germline V gene lookup returns CDR1 DFQATT and CDR2 SNEGSKA (reference sequence). The CDR3 sequence is CSARHGPGLNTGELFF. The CDR3 DNA follows: TGCAGTGCTAGACACGGACCGGGGTTGAACACCGGGGAGCTGTTTTTT.

The table lists this clonotype with a count of one. V usage is TRBV27 and J usage is TRBJ2-5, with 9 nucleotides matching TRBD2. The CDR3 has 15 residues. Germline lookup yields CDR1 MNHEY and CDR2 SMNVEV (reference sequence). Trimming took 3 bases from V and 0 from J; bases not matched to a gene: 2. CDR3 loop: CASSLGGRDQETQYF. DNA of the CDR3: TGTGCCAGCAGTTTGGGCGGGAGGGACCAAGAGACCCAGTACTTC.

The V call is TRBV7-9, the J call TRBJ2-5, with a possible D match to TRBD1 (6 bases). This CDR3 has 15 residues. The V end lost 4 bases, the J end lost 2 bases, and 14 bases lay between the germline ends. Per germline, CDR1 SEHNR and CDR2 FQNEAQ (reference sequence). The DNA for the CDR3 is TGTGCCAGCAGCTCCCGGACAGTAGCTCAAGAGACCCAGTACTTC. The encoded protein is CASSSRTVAQETQYF.

The genes are TRBV27 and TRBJ2-1; 10 bases match TRBD2. V trimming: 6 bases; J trimming: 3 bases; junction bases outside the gene matches: 11. There are 17 residues in the CDR3. Per the germline V gene, CDR1 is MNHEY and CDR2 is SMNVEV (reference sequence). The CDR3 here is CASRPPAGTSVYNEQFF. The CDR3 DNA reads as TGTGCCAGCAGACCCCCCGCCGGGACTAGCGTCTACAATGAGCAGTTCTTC.

Only a few counts were recorded for this clonotype. The chain combines TRBV12-3 or TRBV12-4 with TRBJ1-1; TRBD1 aligns across 7 bases. V shed 4 bases and J 4 bases; nucleotides not matched to a gene: 6. The CDR3 length is 14 residues. This CDR3 is CASSSRQGSTEAFF. The CDR3 DNA follows: TGTGCCAGCAGTTCGCGACAGGGCAGCACTGAAGCTTTCTTT.

This clonotype was seen more than once but under ten times. V is TRBV29-1 and J is TRBJ2-2; the D gene is possibly TRBD2 (6 bases). This CDR3 is 13 amino acids long. V was clipped by 6 bases and J by 7 bases, with 15 bases between them. The V gene's germline CDR1 is SQVTM and CDR2 ANQGSEA. CDR3 amino acids: CSVSNGEDGELFF. Here the CDR3 DNA reads TGCAGCGTATCCAACGGGGAGGACGGGGAGCTGTTTTTT.

V is TRBV10-3 and J is TRBJ2-3; TRBD1 agrees at 9 bases. There are 14 residues in the CDR3. The germline V gene has CDR1 ENHRY and CDR2 SYGVKD. J lost 3 bases, V lost 4 bases, and 2 bases had no gene match. DNA for the CDR3: TGTGCCATCAGTGGAGACAGGGGGACAGATACGCAGTATTTT. The encoded protein is CAISGDRGTDTQYF.

This clonotype has a single count. The chain employs TRBV7-9 and TRBJ2-7, with a weak D call TRBD2 (6 bases). The CDR3 runs 13 residues. Germline CDR1 reads SEHNR; CDR2 reads FQNEAQ (reference sequence). Trimming shortened V by 8 bases and J by 3 bases, and 14 bases separated the two germline ends. The CDR3 coding sequence is TGTGCCAGCGTCAGCGGGCAATTCTACGAGCAGTACTTC. Protein sequence: CASVSGQFYEQYF.

The chain recombines TRBV27 with TRBJ1-2; maybe TRBD1 (5 bases). CDR3 length: 12 residues. Germline V gene data show CDR1 as MNHEY and CDR2 as SMNVEV (reference sequence). Trimming removed 5 bases at V and 7 bases at J, with 11 bases between. CDR3 sequence: CASSKRDGGYTF. As DNA, the CDR3 is TGTGCCAGCAGTAAAAGGGACGGTGGCTACACCTTC.